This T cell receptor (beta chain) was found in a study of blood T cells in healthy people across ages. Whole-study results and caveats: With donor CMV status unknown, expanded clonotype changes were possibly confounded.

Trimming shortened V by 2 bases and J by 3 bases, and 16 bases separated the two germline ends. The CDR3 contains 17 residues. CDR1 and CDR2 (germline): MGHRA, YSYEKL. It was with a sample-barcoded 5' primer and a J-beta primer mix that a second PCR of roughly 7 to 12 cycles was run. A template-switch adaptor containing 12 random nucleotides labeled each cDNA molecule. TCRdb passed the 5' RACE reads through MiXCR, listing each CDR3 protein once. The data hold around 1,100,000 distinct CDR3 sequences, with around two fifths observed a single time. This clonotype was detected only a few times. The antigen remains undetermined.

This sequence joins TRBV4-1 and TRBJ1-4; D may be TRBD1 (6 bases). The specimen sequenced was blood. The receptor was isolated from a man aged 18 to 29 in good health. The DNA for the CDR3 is TGCGCCAGCAGCCAACCAAACGACGGACAGCCTAATGAAAAACTGTTTTTT. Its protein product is CASSQPNDGQPNEKLFF.